One sample yielded the 8 T cell receptor beta chains listed below, sequenced in a study of shared clonotypes between healthy human individuals. Profiling relied on immunoSEQ multiplex PCR, and the TCRdb table lists in-frame clones only, not all of them. This sample yields 2 million to 2.5 million clones, of which 80% to 95% are seen a single time; 0.3% to 0.45% belongs to the top ten. Material for sequencing was naive CD4+ T cells from PBMCs. Noted subset: CD45RA+ positively selected. These TCRs come from a man between 18 and 35 years old in good health. Some clones in this sample may be carry-over from other donors' samples.

This rearrangement joins TRBV18 to TRBJ2-7; TRBD1 might be the D (6 bases). Germline CDR1 and CDR2: KGHSH and LQKENI. The CDR3 runs 16 residues. V was pared by 5 bases and J by 4 bases, with 21 bases between. Here the CDR3 reads CASSGNGVPGHYEQYF. DNA for the CDR3: TGTGCCAGCTCAGGGAATGGGGTACCGGGACATTACGAGCAGTACTTC.

The chain uses TRBV5-1 and TRBJ2-1; D is unresolved. V was shortened by 6 bases and J by 10 bases, with 14 bases between the two germline ends. The germline V gene has CDR1 SGHRS and CDR2 YFSETQ. There are 12 residues in the CDR3. The CDR3 DNA is TGCGCCAGCACTATCCGAGGTGAGGAGCAGTTCTTC. Translated, it gives CASTIRGEEQFF.

The chain has TRBV5-1 and TRBJ1-4, with D uncertain. The V end was cut by 7 bases, the J end by 8 bases, with 15 bases between. Germline V gives CDR1 SGHRS, CDR2 YFSETQ. The CDR3 has 13 residues. CDR3 protein: CASSRGVGEKLFF. The CDR3 DNA follows: TGCGCCAGCTCCCGGGGTGTGGGGGAAAAACTGTTTTTT.

This chain connects TRBV7-2 to TRBJ2-2; no clear D gene. The CDR3 spans 13 residues. Per the germline V gene, CDR1 is SGHTA and CDR2 is FQGNSA. The germline V and J ends were trimmed by 2 bases and 8 bases, with 9 bases remaining between them. This chain's CDR3 is CASSLFDLGELFF. CDR3 DNA: TGTGCCAGCAGCTTATTCGACTTGGGGGAGCTGTTTTTT. The full variable domain, completed using reference TRBV7-2 and TRBJ2-2, is GAGVSQSPSNKVTEKGKDVELRCDPISGHTALYWYRQSLGQGLEFLIYFQGNSAPDKSGLPSDRFSAERTGGSVSTLTIQRTQQEDSAVYLCASSLFDLGELFFGEGSRLTVL.

The V call is TRBV11-2, the J call TRBJ2-7; 8 bases are shared with TRBD1. V trimming: 5 bases; J trimming: 3 bases; junction bases outside the gene matches: 9. The CDR3 length is 15 residues. Germline V gene sequence: CDR1 SGHAT, CDR2 FQNNGV. CDR3 residues: CASSRFGQGFYEQYF. The CDR3 nucleotides are TGTGCCAGCAGCCGCTTTGGACAGGGATTCTACGAGCAGTACTTC.

This clone turned up a few times. CDR3 sequence reads: CAWSRTSLEAFF. The CDR3 nucleotides read TGTGCCTGGAGTAGGACTTCTCTTGAAGCTTTCTTT. V is TRBV30 and J is TRBJ1-1; D uncertain. The CDR3 runs 12 residues. In germline, CDR1 is GTSNPN, CDR2 SVGIG (reference sequence). V was pared by 2 bases and J by 7 bases, with 11 bases between. Supplemented by reference TRBV30 and TRBJ1-1, the full variable domain reads SQTIHQWPATLVQPVGSPLSLECTVEGTSNPNLYWYRQAAGRGLQLLFYSVGIGQISSEVPQNLSASRPQDRQFILSSKKLLLSDSGFYLCAWSRTSLEAFFGQGTRLTVV.

J is TRBJ2-6 and V is TRBV9; D ambiguous. CDR1 SGDLS and CDR2 YYNGEE come from the germline V gene. V gave up 3 bases and J gave up 1 base, with 5 bases separating them. CDR3 length: 14 amino acids. CDR3 coding DNA: TGTGCCAGCAGCGCGCAATCTGGGGCCAACGTCCTGACTTTC. Translated: CASSAQSGANVLTF.

The chain carries TRBV12-5 and TRBJ2-2; D gene ambiguous. In germline, CDR1 is LGHNT, CDR2 FRNRAP. The V end was cut by 2 bases, the J end by 0 bases, with 13 bases between. The CDR3 runs 17 residues. CDR3 DNA sequence: TGTGCTAGTGGTTTGACGACCGCAACAACGAACACCGGGGAGCTGTTTTTT. This encodes CASGLTTATTNTGELFF.